These T cell receptor beta chains were read from a single sample in a study of shared clonotypes between healthy human individuals. Using immunoSEQ multiplex PCR, the repertoire was profiled, and TCRdb retains in-frame clones only, with some absent. The table includes around 2.1 million clones, roughly 91% detected once. The sequenced sample consisted of naive CD8+ T cells from PBMCs. These receptors were taken from a man in his late teens or twenties in good health. Some clones in this sample may be carry-over from other donors' samples. The CDR3 runs from the conserved cysteine through the conserved F or W. The D gene is left open where the match is weak. For some rows the clone size is stated as once, few or many, or as a class when expanded; others skip it.

CDR3: CASTLLAGGSFETQYF
DNA: TGTGCCAGCACCTTGCTAGCGGGAGGATCTTTTGAGACCCAGTACTTC
V: TRBV7-9
J: TRBJ2-5
D: TRBD2
size: NA

CDR3: CASRRGTNSNQPQHF
DNA: TGTGCCAGCCGGCGGGGAACCAATAGCAATCAGCCCCAGCATTTT
V: TRBV4-2
J: TRBJ1-5
D: NA
size: few

CDR3: CASSLTSARGNYEQYF
DNA: TGTGCCAGCAGTTTAACCTCCGCGCGGGGAAACTACGAGCAGTACTTC
V: TRBV27
J: TRBJ2-7
D: NA
size: NA

CDR3: CASSVGLAGGNEQFF
DNA: TGTGCCAGCAGCGTAGGTCTAGCGGGAGGAAATGAGCAGTTCTTC
V: TRBV9
J: TRBJ2-1
D: TRBD2
size: NA

CDR3: CASSPDPGLAGGTGRSYEQYF
DNA: TGTGCCAGCTCACCCGATCCCGGACTAGCGGGAGGGACTGGTAGAAGTTACGAGCAGTACTTC
V: TRBV18
J: TRBJ2-7
D: TRBD2
size: NA

CDR3: CASSETGDYEQYF
DNA: TGCGCCAGCAGCGAGACGGGGGACTACGAGCAGTACTTC
V: TRBV5-1
J: TRBJ2-7
D: NA
size: NA

CDR3: CASSLGTSGAYF
DNA: TGTGCCAGCAGCTTGGGGACTAGCGGGGCCTACTTC
V: TRBV5-6
J: TRBJ2-7
D: TRBD2
size: NA

CDR3: CASSQVGWNTEAFF
DNA: TGCGCCAGCAGCCAAGTGGGGTGGAACACTGAAGCTTTCTTT
V: TRBV4-1
J: TRBJ1-1
D: NA
size: once

CDR3: CASSRGFTNYGYTF
DNA: TGTGCCAGCAGTCGGGGGTTCACTAACTATGGCTACACCTTC
V: TRBV5-5
J: TRBJ1-2
D: NA
size: NA

CDR3: CASSRTGARETQYF
DNA: TGTGCCAGCAGTAGGACAGGGGCCCGTGAGACCCAGTACTTC
V: TRBV28
J: TRBJ2-5
D: TRBD1
size: NA

CDR3: CASSPGWGTDTQYF
DNA: TGTGCCAGCAGCCCCGGATGGGGCACAGATACGCAGTATTTT
V: TRBV6-5
J: TRBJ2-3
D: NA
size: NA

CDR3: CASSMTGVNQPQHF
DNA: TGTGCCAGCAGTATGACAGGAGTCAATCAGCCCCAGCATTTT
V: TRBV6-5
J: TRBJ1-5
D: NA
size: few

CDR3: CASSEWGTGELFF
DNA: TGTGCCAGCAGTGAATGGGGCACCGGGGAGCTGTTTTTT
V: TRBV25-1
J: TRBJ2-2
D: NA
size: few

CDR3: CASSEIAAYNEQFF
DNA: TGTGCCAGTAGTGAGATCGCGGCCTACAATGAGCAGTTCTTC
V: TRBV19
J: TRBJ2-1
D: NA
size: NA

CDR3: CATSRERGGETQYF
DNA: TGTGCCACCAGCAGAGAGAGAGGTGGGGAGACCCAGTACTTC
V: TRBV15
J: TRBJ2-5
D: NA
size: NA

CDR3: CASSPGLTRPYNEQFF
DNA: TGTGCCAGCAGCCCTGGACTGACCCGTCCTTACAATGAGCAGTTCTTC
V: TRBV11-2
J: TRBJ2-1
D: NA
size: NA

CDR3: CASSPDRGGNQPQHF
DNA: TGTGCCAGCAGTCCCGACAGGGGGGGCAATCAGCCCCAGCATTTT
V: TRBV27
J: TRBJ1-5
D: TRBD1
size: NA

CDR3: CASSTPLAGGPRTGELFF
DNA: TGTGCCAGCAGCACTCCACTAGCGGGAGGCCCAAGAACCGGGGAGCTGTTTTTT
V: TRBV9
J: TRBJ2-2
D: TRBD2
size: NA

CDR3: CASSILTGYEQYF
DNA: TGTGCCAGCAGTATCCTGACGGGATACGAGCAGTACTTC
V: TRBV27
J: TRBJ2-7
D: NA
size: NA

CDR3: CASSYQGARTEAFF
DNA: TGTGCCAGCAGTTACCAGGGGGCGAGAACTGAAGCTTTCTTT
V: TRBV6-5
J: TRBJ1-1
D: TRBD1
size: NA

CDR3: CASSAWVRSSFNTGELFF
DNA: TGCGCCAGCAGCGCTTGGGTCCGGTCCTCTTTTAACACCGGGGAGCTGTTTTTT
V: TRBV5-1
J: TRBJ2-2
D: NA
size: NA

CDR3: CASSWGTSSYEQYF
DNA: TGTGCCAGCAGTTGGGGTACAAGCTCCTACGAGCAGTACTTC
V: TRBV27
J: TRBJ2-7
D: NA
size: NA

CDR3: CSVWIAGVYTDTQYF
DNA: TGCAGCGTTTGGATAGCGGGAGTGTACACAGATACGCAGTATTTT
V: TRBV29-1
J: TRBJ2-3
D: TRBD2
size: NA